This entry features one T cell receptor beta chain sequence. This clonotype came up a few times. Its antigen target is currently unknown. Within one base of it there is no much larger clone, and no base qualities were kept. These data come from a study of T cell repertoires in cytomegalovirus infection (dated by TCRdb to the late 2010s). Background on the whole study: The HLA type of each donor mattered for the analysis, because public TCR beta signatures pointed to carriage of CMV infection along with the matching HLA type.

Instrument on record: Illumina HiSeq 1500. Using fastp trimming at Q25 and MiXCR clonotype assembly, TCRdb reanalyzed the public sequencing data and kept in-frame beta chains. Every entry covers one CDR3 protein and lists the most common genes and DNA from its rows. This sample is represented by 630,000 or so distinct CDR3 sequences; around 24% of them were singletons. Roughly 8% of the sample is held by the ten biggest clonotypes. CDR1 and CDR2, looked up from the germline V gene (reference sequence), are SGHKS and YYEKEE. CDR3 length: 16 amino acids, cysteine to phenylalanine. Solely the CDR3 DNA is kept, with 48 bases framed from the first base. V is cut by 2 bases and J by 5 bases, and the space between the germline ends is 19 bases. The paper as a whole reports these results and caveats: In both this cohort and an independent approximately 350-donor cohort, the cumulative frequency of public TCR beta family members distinguished carriers of CMV infection plus the relevant HLA type. The ex vivo response was dominated by HLA-C-restricted CMV-specific TCR beta clonotypes, and the single most frequent clonotype in two of eight donors was supplied by these HLA-C-restricted clonotypes.

The chain was built from TRBV5-5 and TRBJ1-1; matching of 5 bases hints at TRBD1 as the D gene. This receptor was obtained from a human donor in good health (CMV status not recorded). Some clones in this sample may be carry-over from other donors' samples. What was sequenced was CD8+ T cells from PBMCs. The CDR3 amino acid sequence is: CASSLGPGGSGTEAFF. DNA sequence: TGTGCCAGCAGCTTAGGCCCGGGGGGGTCGGGGACTGAAGCTTTCTTT.